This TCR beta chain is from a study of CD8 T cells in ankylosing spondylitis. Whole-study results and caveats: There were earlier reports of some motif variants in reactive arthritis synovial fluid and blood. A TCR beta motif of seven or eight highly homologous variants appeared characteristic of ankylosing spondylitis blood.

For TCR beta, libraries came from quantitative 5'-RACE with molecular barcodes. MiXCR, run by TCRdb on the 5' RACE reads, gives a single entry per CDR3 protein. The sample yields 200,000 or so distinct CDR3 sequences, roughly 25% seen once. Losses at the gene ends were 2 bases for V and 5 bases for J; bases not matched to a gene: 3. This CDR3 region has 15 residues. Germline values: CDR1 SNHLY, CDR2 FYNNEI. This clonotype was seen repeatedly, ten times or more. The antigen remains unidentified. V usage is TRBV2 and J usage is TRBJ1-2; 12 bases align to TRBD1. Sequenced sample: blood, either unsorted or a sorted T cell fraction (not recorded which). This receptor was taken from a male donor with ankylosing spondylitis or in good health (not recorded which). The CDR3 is CASSETGQGAYGYTF. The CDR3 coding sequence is TGTGCCAGCAGTGAAACGGGACAGGGGGCTTATGGCTACACCTTC.